This record concerns one T cell receptor beta chain sequence. TCRdb re-derived calls from the PCR reads in MiXCR, one entry per CDR3 protein. This table holds approximately 9,400 distinct CDR3 sequences, approximately 30% found once. This sample is part of a study of immune characterization of retroperitoneal liposarcoma. The TCR comes from a male donor with retroperitoneal liposarcoma. The sequencing input was tumor tissue.

The CDR3 region has the DNA TGTGCCACCAGTGATACTCGGACAGGGGGCGCGGAGACCCAGTACTTC. Its translation is CATSDTRTGGAETQYF. The J gene is TRBJ2-5, the V gene TRBV24-1, with 11 positions matching TRBD1. Germline V gene lookup returns CDR1 KGHDR and CDR2 SFDVKD. J gave up 5 bases and V 3 bases, and 7 bases lay outside the gene matches. The CDR3 extends over 16 amino acids.